What follows are 22 T cell receptor beta chains derived from one specimen sequenced in a study of T cells in Graves' hyperthyroidism and ophthalmopathy. Researchers took RNA transcripts and amplified the TCR beta CDR3 regions from them. Primed by the HTBI set, a first-round RT-PCR was run on the TCR CDR3. TCRdb analysed the multiplex PCR reads with MiXCR anew, one entry per CDR3 protein. Of around 500,000 distinct CDR3 sequences in the sample, 22% were seen once. Sequencing used blood. The receptor set was obtained from a woman aged 70-85 years with Graves' ophthalmopathy.

Written as DNA, the CDR3 is TGCAGTGCTAATCTGTGGGCCCGCACAGATACGCAGTATTTT. This gives the protein CSANLWARTDTQYF. The chain combines TRBV20-1 with TRBJ2-3; no definite D call. In germline, CDR1 is DFQATT, CDR2 SNEGSKA (reference sequence). This CDR3 is 14 amino acids long. Between the trimmed V and J ends, which lost 4 bases and 1 base, there was a span of 12 bases.

This clonotype was seen a handful of times. The gene calls are TRBV10-3 and TRBJ2-1, with 8 bases lining up with TRBD1. The CDR3 extends over 15 amino acids. V dropped 3 bases and J dropped 8; count of bases not matched to a gene: 9. Germline-derived CDR1 and CDR2 are ENHRY and SYGVKD. The CDR3 nucleotides read TGTGCCATCAGTGATGGGCAGGGGGCCTTGTATGAGCAGTTCTTC. Translation: CAISDGQGALYEQFF.

The genes are TRBV7-9 and TRBJ2-5, with 10 bases that match TRBD1. CDR1 SEHNR and CDR2 FQNEAQ come from the germline V gene (reference sequence). CDR3 length: 16 residues. V shed 2 bases and J 5 bases; nucleotides not matched to a gene: 8. The CDR3: CASSLPDRGRVETQYF. The CDR3 region has the DNA TGTGCCAGCAGCTTACCAGACAGGGGGCGCGTGGAGACCCAGTACTTC.

The chain joins TRBV30 to TRBJ2-4; D remains unclear. CDR1 is GTSNPN, CDR2 SVGIG, per germline (reference sequence). V lost 2 bases, J lost 2 bases, and 7 bases lay in between. This CDR3 is 13 amino acids long. The CDR3 here is CAWSMGSKNIQYF. DNA of the CDR3: TGTGCCTGGAGTATGGGGTCCAAAAACATTCAGTACTTC.

The chain carries TRBV9 and TRBJ2-5; D is undetermined. V was cut by 2 bases and J by 7 bases, with 12 bases left in between. Germline CDR1 and CDR2: SGDLS and YYNGEE. The CDR3 is 13 amino acids. In DNA, the CDR3 is TGTGCCAGCAGCGTGGGCCCCGATTCGACCCAGTACTTC. It codes for CASSVGPDSTQYF.

This clonotype was picked up many times. CDR3 coding DNA: TGTGCCAGCAGTTTACCCCCTGGACCCGGCGTCTACGAGCAGTACTTC. This sequence encodes CASSLPPGPGVYEQYF. The V call is TRBV28, the J call TRBJ2-7; D not resolved. The CDR3 has 16 residues. Trimming cost V 2 bases and J 3 bases, with 17 bases left between them. Germline CDR1 reads MDHEN; CDR2 reads SYDVKM. Variable domain in full (rest from reference TRBV28 and TRBJ2-7): DVKVTQSSRYLVKRTGEKVFLECVQDMDHENMFWYRQDPGLGLRLIYFSYDVKMKEKGDIPEGYSVSREKKERFSLILESASTNQTSMYLCASSLPPGPGVYEQYFGPGTRLTVT.

This clonotype has just a few counts. CDR3 DNA sequence: TGCAGCGTAAGCGAGGATGGCTACACCTTC. Translation gives CSVSEDGYTF. V is TRBV29-1 and J is TRBJ1-2, with D hard to call. Trimming shortened V by 6 bases and J by 6 bases, and 8 bases separated the two germline ends. Germline assignment: CDR1 SQVTM and CDR2 ANQGSEA. The CDR3 runs 10 residues. Filled out from reference TRBV29-1 and TRBJ1-2, the complete variable domain reads SAVISQKPSRDICQRGTSLTIQCQVDSQVTMMFWYRQQPGQSLTLIATANQGSEATYESGFVIDKFPISRPNLTFSTLTVSNMSPEDSSIYLCSVSEDGYTFGSGTRLTVV.

The gene calls are TRBV2 and TRBJ1-6, with D perhaps TRBD1 (5 bases). The V end was cut by 8 bases, the J end by 0 bases, with 17 bases between. The CDR3 covers 17 residues. Per germline, CDR1 SNHLY and CDR2 FYNNEI. CDR3: CASHRDRPSSYNSPLHF. The CDR3 coding sequence is TGTGCCAGCCATCGTGACAGACCGAGCTCCTATAATTCACCCCTCCACTTT. Looking up the rest from reference TRBV2 and TRBJ1-6 gives the full variable domain: EPEVTQTPSHQVTQMGQEVILRCVPISNHLYFYWYRQILGQKVEFLVSFYNNEISEKSEIFDDQFSVERPDGSNFTLKIRSTKLEDSAMYFCASHRDRPSSYNSPLHFGNGTRLTVT.

This clonotype showed up many times. The gene calls are TRBV7-2 and TRBJ1-1, with D possibly TRBD1 on 6 matching bases. V was shortened by 5 bases and J by 1 base, with 17 bases between the two germline ends. CDR1 is SGHTA, CDR2 FQGNSA, per germline. The CDR3 is 16 residues long. The CDR3 sequence: CASSQDRLRSNTEAFF. Written as DNA, the CDR3 is TGTGCCAGCAGCCAGGACAGACTACGTTCGAACACTGAAGCTTTCTTT.

V gene TRBV6-6 combines with J gene TRBJ1-6; 7 bases map to TRBD1. CDR3 size: 14 residues. CDR1 and CDR2 from the germline V gene are MNHNY and SVGAGI (reference sequence). With V trimmed by 2 bases and J by 7 bases, 2 bases remained unmatched. Here the CDR3 DNA reads TGTGCCAGCAGTTACACGGGACAGAATTCACCCCTCCACTTT. The encoded protein is CASSYTGQNSPLHF.

The chain couples TRBV7-3 to TRBJ1-4; TRBD1 aligns across 7 bases. V shed 2 bases, J shed 10 bases, and the junction held 10 bases outside the gene matches. This CDR3 has 15 residues. Germline V gene sequence: CDR1 SGHTA, CDR2 FQGTGA. This CDR3 reads CASSLAEGGAGKLFF. The CDR3 nucleotides read TGTGCCAGCAGCTTAGCGGAAGGGGGCGCCGGAAAACTGTTTTTT.

The gene calls are TRBV5-6 and TRBJ2-1, with 7 bases lining up with TRBD1. V was clipped by 4 bases and J by 9 bases; unmatched bases: 7. CDR3 length: 13 amino acids. CDR1 and CDR2 (germline): SGHDT, YYEEEE. The CDR3 region is CASSLDRDGEQFF. As DNA, the CDR3 is TGTGCCAGCAGCCTTGACAGGGATGGTGAGCAGTTCTTC.

The chain joins TRBV5-1 to TRBJ2-7; no definite D call. The CDR3 runs to 16 residues. Trimming stripped 0 bases from V and 5 bases from J, with 18 bases between. The germline CDR1 and CDR2 sequences are SGHRS and YFSETQ. The CDR3: CASSLASARFKDEQYF. Here the CDR3 DNA reads TGCGCCAGCAGCTTGGCCTCTGCCCGGTTTAAGGACGAGCAGTACTTC.

Turning to this clonotype: A much larger clone lies a single base off, so this may be a read error. The chain links TRBV11-2 to TRBJ2-5; 7 bases are a match to TRBD1. CDR3 size: 16 residues. Germline lookup yields CDR1 SGHAT and CDR2 FQNNGV. Trimming at V came to 5 bases and at J to 5 bases, leaving 14 bases not matched to a gene. CDR3 sequence reads: CASSLRQGTFGETQYF. CDR3 nucleotides: TGTGCCAGCAGCCTCCGACAGGGAACCTTTGGGGAGACCCAGTACTTC.

At least ten counts were recorded for this clonotype. The chain is built from TRBV6-2 or TRBV6-3 and TRBJ2-7; D possibly corresponds to TRBD2 (5 bases). The germline CDR1 and CDR2 sequences are MNHEY and SVGEGT. The CDR3 loop spans 12 amino acids. V lost 0 bases to trimming and J lost 6 bases, with 6 bases between them. The CDR3: CASSYSRGEQYF. CDR3 bases: TGTGCCAGCAGTTACTCTCGGGGCGAGCAGTACTTC.

This clonotype was seen more than once but under ten times. The rearrangement uses TRBV6-2 or TRBV6-3 and TRBJ2-7, with D hard to call. CDR1 and CDR2 (germline): MNHEY, SVGEGT. The CDR3 spans 12 residues. V was trimmed by 0 bases and J by 7 bases, leaving 7 bases between them. The CDR3 nucleotides read TGTGCCAGCAGTTACTCGAGATGGGAGCAGTACTTC. Amino acids: CASSYSRWEQYF.

This clonotype appeared many times. The J gene is TRBJ2-7, the V gene TRBV28, with 8 bases matching TRBD2. Germline V gene lookup returns CDR1 MDHEN and CDR2 SYDVKM. The ends lost 6 bases at V and 4 bases at J; junction bases unmatched: 8. The CDR3 loop spans 14 amino acids. CDR3 coding DNA: TGTGCCAGCAGCTCCCCCGGGGGGGGTTACGAGCAGTACTTC. Residues: CASSSPGGGYEQYF. The variable domain in full, with the rest retrieved from reference TRBV28 and TRBJ2-7, is DVKVTQSSRYLVKRTGEKVFLECVQDMDHENMFWYRQDPGLGLRLIYFSYDVKMKEKGDIPEGYSVSREKKERFSLILESASTNQTSMYLCASSSPGGGYEQYFGPGTRLTVT.

The V and J genes are TRBV4-3 and TRBJ2-1; D remains ambiguous. CDR1 is LGHNA and CDR2 is YSLEER in the germline V gene. V lost 0 bases to trimming and J lost 7 bases, with 13 bases between them. CDR3 length equals 15 residues. In DNA form, the CDR3 reads TGCGCCAGCAGCCAAGATGTTCTGATCGGGAATGAGCAGTTCTTC. The encoded protein is CASSQDVLIGNEQFF.

This clonotype was detected a few times. The rearrangement links TRBV24-1 to TRBJ2-5, with TRBD2 matching 10 bases. CDR1 and CDR2 (germline): KGHDR, SFDVKD. CDR3 length: 18 residues. Trimming at V came to 3 bases and at J to 2 bases, leaving 11 bases not matched to a gene. This CDR3 is CATSDPIAGGRLQETQYF. Here the CDR3 DNA reads TGTGCCACCAGTGATCCAATAGCGGGAGGCCGCCTTCAAGAGACCCAGTACTTC.

This clonotype has ten or more counts. This chain links TRBV11-2 with TRBJ2-1; 11 nucleotides line up with TRBD2. The J segment lost 9 bases and the V segment lost 1 base, leaving 2 bases of the junction unmatched. Germline V lookup: CDR1 SGHAT, CDR2 FQNNGV. This CDR3 comprises 14 residues. The CDR3 DNA sequence: TGTGCCAGCAGCTTAGTCCTAGCGGGAGGTGAGCAGTTCTTC. It codes for CASSLVLAGGEQFF.

The chain carries TRBV9 and TRBJ2-1; 15 nucleotides match TRBD2. This CDR3 has 17 amino acids. V was clipped by 0 bases and J by 7 bases; unmatched bases: 5. Germline-derived CDR1 and CDR2 are SGDLS and YYNGEE. The CDR3 loop reads CASSVGGTSGRLNEQFF. DNA of the CDR3: TGTGCCAGCAGCGTAGGTGGGACTAGCGGGAGGTTGAATGAGCAGTTCTTC.

V usage is TRBV19 and J usage is TRBJ1-5; D gene unclear. Germline V lookup: CDR1 LNHDA, CDR2 SQIVND (reference sequence). This CDR3 has 12 amino acids. V lost 7 bases and J lost 3, with 7 bases in between. CDR3 region: CASTDPNQPQHF. The CDR3 coding sequence is TGTGCCAGTACCGACCCCAATCAGCCCCAGCATTTT.